These 12 T cell receptor beta chains were all obtained from the same sample, sequenced in a study of blood T cell repertoires in COVID-19. The data were produced by immunoSEQ multiplex PCR, yet TCRdb's version contains in-frame clones alone and is incomplete. The table records 200,000 to 250,000 clones, less than 90% of them present only once. The sequenced sample consisted of PBMCs or T cells enriched from blood (not recorded which). These receptors originate from a woman aged 45-59 years in a cohort exposed to, infected with or recovered from COVID-19 (not recorded which).

As concerns this clone: One end of the junction does not line up with germline, which may come from a read error. This chain joins TRBV7-7 and TRBJ2-2; TRBD2 matches at 11 bases. Germline CDR1 and CDR2: SSHAT and FNYEAQ (reference sequence). CDR3 length: 18 amino acids. For the CDR3, the DNA is TGTGCTAGCAGCTTACGTCTAGCGGGGGGACCGAACACCGGGGAGCTGTTTTTT. Protein product: CASSLRLAGGPNTGELFF.

The chain employs TRBV7-2 and TRBJ2-3; 10 nucleotides align to TRBD2. The CDR3 length is 15 residues. The germline gives CDR1 SGHTA, CDR2 FQGNSA. Unmatched junction bases numbered 5, after V lost 5 bases and J lost 3 bases. The CDR3 DNA reads TGTGCCAGCAGCCTACTAGCGGGGATGACAGATACGCAGTATTTT. Protein sequence: CASSLLAGMTDTQYF.

This chain links TRBV6-1 with TRBJ2-3; TRBD1 matches at 9 bases. CDR1 and CDR2 (germline): MNHNS, SASEGT. J gave up 0 bases and V 4 bases, and 5 bases lay outside the gene matches. The CDR3 extends over 16 amino acids. The CDR3 reads CASSGGQGASTDTQYF. The CDR3, as DNA: TGTGCCAGCAGTGGGGGACAGGGAGCTAGCACAGATACGCAGTATTTT.

The genes are TRBV4-2 and TRBJ1-1; D is uncertain. The germline V gene encodes CDR1 LGHNA and CDR2 YNFKEQ. Trimming removed 1 base from V and 10 bases from J, with 7 bases in between. This CDR3 is built from 11 residues. CDR3 sequence reads: CASSQGAGAFF. CDR3 DNA sequence: TGTGCCAGCAGCCAAGGGGCCGGAGCTTTCTTT.

V is TRBV27 and J is TRBJ1-1, with D possibly TRBD1 on 6 matching bases. V dropped 1 base and J dropped 5 bases, with 8 bases sitting between them. The CDR3 loop spans 13 amino acids. In germline, CDR1 is MNHEY, CDR2 SMNVEV (reference sequence). This chain's CDR3 is CASSLLGGTEAFF. The CDR3 DNA sequence: TGTGCCAGCAGTTTATTAGGGGGAACTGAAGCTTTCTTT.

The chain is built from TRBV3-1 (or the pseudogene TRBV3-2) and TRBJ2-4, with D possibly matching TRBD2 (5 bases). CDR1 is LGHDT, CDR2 YNNKEL, per germline (reference sequence). Deletions cut 0 bases from V and 1 base from J, with 10 bases between. The CDR3 is made up of 16 amino acids. The CDR3 nucleotides are TGTGCCAGCAGCCAAGATCTCGGGAACGCCAAAAACATTCAGTACTTC. Its protein is CASSQDLGNAKNIQYF.

The V gene is TRBV29-1, the J gene TRBJ1-1; 7 bases line up with TRBD1. The V segment lost 2 bases and the J segment 3 bases; nucleotides outside the gene matches: 18. The length of the CDR3 is 18 residues. Germline loops: CDR1 SQVTM, CDR2 ANQGSEA. DNA for the CDR3: TGCAGCGTTGAATTGTCCATCGGGTGGGGACAGCAGCACACTGAAGCTTTCTTT. As protein: CSVELSIGWGQQHTEAFF.

This chain links TRBV5-1 with TRBJ1-3, with a weak D call TRBD1 (5 bases). CDR3 length equals 16 residues. Trimming took 2 bases from V and 1 from J, leaving 13 bases between them. CDR1 SGHRS and CDR2 YFSETQ come from the germline V gene. CDR3 sequence: CASSFPWGESGNTIYF. The CDR3 region has the DNA TGCGCCAGCAGCTTCCCTTGGGGGGAATCTGGAAACACCATATATTTT. Full variable domain (outside the CDR3, taken from reference TRBV5-1 and TRBJ1-3): KAGVTQTPRYLIKTRGQQVTLSCSPISGHRSVSWYQQTPGQGLQFLFEYFSETQRNKGNFPGRFSGRQFSNSRSEMNVSTLELGDSALYLCASSFPWGESGNTIYFGEGSWLTVV.

The chain has TRBV9 and TRBJ2-2; 8 bases are shared with TRBD1. Trimming took 4 bases from V and 6 from J; bases not matched to a gene: 11. Germline loops: CDR1 SGDLS, CDR2 YYNGEE. The CDR3 spans 16 residues. The CDR3 here is CASSRLPETGAGELFF. The CDR3 DNA reads as TGTGCCAGCAGCCGACTCCCAGAGACAGGGGCCGGGGAGCTGTTTTTT.

In this sample, this clone turned up a few times. This chain connects TRBV29-1 to TRBJ1-1; 11 bases match TRBD1. The CDR3 contains 14 residues. The trim removed 5 bases at V and 4 bases at J, leaving 6 bases unmatched. Per germline, CDR1 SQVTM and CDR2 ANQGSEA. The DNA for the CDR3 is TGCAGCGTTTGGACAGGGGGCCACGGCACTGAAGCTTTCTTT. Protein: CSVWTGGHGTEAFF.

The V and J genes are TRBV13 and TRBJ1-2; D uncertain. From germline, CDR1 is PRHDT and CDR2 FYEKMQ (reference sequence). This CDR3 has 13 residues. Trimming cost V 8 bases and J 4 bases, with 14 bases left between them. The CDR3 is CASVLRGTYGYTF. The CDR3 bases are TGTGCCAGCGTCCTCCGAGGAACCTATGGCTACACCTTC.

The rearrangement joins TRBV20-1 to TRBJ2-7, with no clear D. The V gene lost 1 base and the J gene lost 7 bases, with 5 bases spanning the gap. The CDR3 is made up of 10 amino acids. Germline assignment: CDR1 DFQATT and CDR2 SNEGSKA (reference sequence). CDR3 DNA sequence: TGCAGTGCTAGAGGGCCAGAGCAGTACTTC. This codes for CSARGPEQYF.